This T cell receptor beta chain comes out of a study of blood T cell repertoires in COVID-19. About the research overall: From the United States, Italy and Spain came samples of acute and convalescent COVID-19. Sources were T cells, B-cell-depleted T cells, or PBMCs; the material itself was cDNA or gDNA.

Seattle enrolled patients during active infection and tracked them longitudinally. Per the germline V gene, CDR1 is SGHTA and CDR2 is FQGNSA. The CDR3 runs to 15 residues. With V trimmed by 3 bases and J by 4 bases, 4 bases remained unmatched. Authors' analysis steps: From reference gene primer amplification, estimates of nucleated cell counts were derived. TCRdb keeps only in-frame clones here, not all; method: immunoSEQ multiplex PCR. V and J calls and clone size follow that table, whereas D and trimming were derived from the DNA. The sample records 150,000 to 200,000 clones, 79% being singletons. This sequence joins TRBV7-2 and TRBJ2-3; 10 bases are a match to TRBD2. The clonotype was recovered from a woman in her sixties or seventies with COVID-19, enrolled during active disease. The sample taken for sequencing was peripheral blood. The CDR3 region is CASSFPSGRADTQYF. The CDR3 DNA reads TGTGCCAGCAGCTTTCCTAGCGGGAGAGCAGATACGCAGTATTTT.